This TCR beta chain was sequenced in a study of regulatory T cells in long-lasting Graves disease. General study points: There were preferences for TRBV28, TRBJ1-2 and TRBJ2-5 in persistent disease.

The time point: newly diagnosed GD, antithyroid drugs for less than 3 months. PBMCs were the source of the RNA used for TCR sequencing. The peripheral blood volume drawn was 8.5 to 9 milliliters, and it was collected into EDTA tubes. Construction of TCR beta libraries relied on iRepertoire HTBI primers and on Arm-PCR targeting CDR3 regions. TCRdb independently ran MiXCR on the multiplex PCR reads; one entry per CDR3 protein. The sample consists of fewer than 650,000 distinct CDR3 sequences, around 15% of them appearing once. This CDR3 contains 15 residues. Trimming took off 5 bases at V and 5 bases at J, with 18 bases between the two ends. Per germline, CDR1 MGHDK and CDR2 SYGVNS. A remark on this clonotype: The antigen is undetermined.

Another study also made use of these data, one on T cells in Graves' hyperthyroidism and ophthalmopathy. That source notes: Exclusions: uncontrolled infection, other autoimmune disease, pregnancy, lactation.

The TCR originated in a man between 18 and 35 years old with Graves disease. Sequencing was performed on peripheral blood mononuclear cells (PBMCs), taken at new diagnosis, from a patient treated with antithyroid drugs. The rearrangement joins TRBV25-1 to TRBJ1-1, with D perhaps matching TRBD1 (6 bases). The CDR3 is CASSSRRAGDTEAFF. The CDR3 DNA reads TGTGCCAGCAGTTCCCGCAGGGCAGGGGATACTGAAGCTTTCTTT. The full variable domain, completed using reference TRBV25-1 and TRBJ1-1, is EADIYQTPRYLVIGTGKKITLECSQTMGHDKMYWYQQDPGMELHLIHYSYGVNSTEKGDLSSESTVSRIRTEHFPLTLESARPSHTSQYLCASSSRRAGDTEAFFGQGTRLTVV.